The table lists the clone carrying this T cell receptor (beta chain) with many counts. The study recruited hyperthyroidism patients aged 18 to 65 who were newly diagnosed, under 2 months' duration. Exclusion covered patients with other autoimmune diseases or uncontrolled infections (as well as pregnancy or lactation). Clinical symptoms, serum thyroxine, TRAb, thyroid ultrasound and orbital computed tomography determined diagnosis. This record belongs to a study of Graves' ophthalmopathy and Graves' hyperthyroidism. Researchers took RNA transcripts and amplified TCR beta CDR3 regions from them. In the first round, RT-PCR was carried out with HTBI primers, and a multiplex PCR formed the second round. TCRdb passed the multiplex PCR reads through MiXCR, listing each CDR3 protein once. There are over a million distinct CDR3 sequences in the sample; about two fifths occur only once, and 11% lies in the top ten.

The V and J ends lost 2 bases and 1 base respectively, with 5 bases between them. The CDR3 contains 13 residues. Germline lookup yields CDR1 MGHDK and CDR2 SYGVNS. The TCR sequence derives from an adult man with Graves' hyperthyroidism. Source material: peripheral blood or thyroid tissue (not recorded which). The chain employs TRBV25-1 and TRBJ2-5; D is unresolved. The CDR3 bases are TGTGCCAGCAGTGAAACCCCCCAAGAGACCCAGTACTTC. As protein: CASSETPQETQYF.